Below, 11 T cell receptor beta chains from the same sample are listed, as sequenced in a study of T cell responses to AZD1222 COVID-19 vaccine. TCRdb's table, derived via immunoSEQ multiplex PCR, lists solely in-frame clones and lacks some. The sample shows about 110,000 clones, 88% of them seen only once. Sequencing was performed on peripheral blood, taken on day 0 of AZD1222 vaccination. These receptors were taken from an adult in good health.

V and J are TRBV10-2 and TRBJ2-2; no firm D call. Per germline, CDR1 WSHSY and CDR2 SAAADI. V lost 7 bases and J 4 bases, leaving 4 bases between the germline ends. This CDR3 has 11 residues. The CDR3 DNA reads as TGCGCCAGCATAGGCACCGGGGAGCTGTTTTTT. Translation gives CASIGTGELFF.

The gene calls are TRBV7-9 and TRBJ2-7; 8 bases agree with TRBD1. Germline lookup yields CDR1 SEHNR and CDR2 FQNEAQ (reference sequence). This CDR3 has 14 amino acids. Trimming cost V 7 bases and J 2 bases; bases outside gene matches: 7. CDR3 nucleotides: TGTGCCAGCACCACTCCGGGACAGGCCTACGAGCAGTACTTC. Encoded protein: CASTTPGQAYEQYF.

This chain's CDR3 is CASSEAAGGPYEQYF. The DNA for the CDR3 is TGTGCCAGCAGTGAAGCGGCAGGTGGTCCCTACGAGCAGTACTTC. J is TRBJ2-7 and V is TRBV2; D unresolved. V lost 0 bases and J lost 2, with 11 bases in between. This CDR3 is 15 amino acids long. Germline V gives CDR1 SNHLY, CDR2 FYNNEI.

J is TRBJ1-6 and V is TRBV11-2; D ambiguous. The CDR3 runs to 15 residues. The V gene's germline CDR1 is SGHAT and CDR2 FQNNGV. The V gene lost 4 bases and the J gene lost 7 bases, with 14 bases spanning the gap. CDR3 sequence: CASSWGPSGNSPLHF. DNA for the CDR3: TGTGCCAGCAGCTGGGGTCCTTCGGGGAATTCACCCCTCCACTTT.

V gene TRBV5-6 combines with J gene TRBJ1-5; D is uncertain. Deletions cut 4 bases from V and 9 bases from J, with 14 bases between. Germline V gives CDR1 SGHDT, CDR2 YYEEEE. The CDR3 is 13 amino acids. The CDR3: CASSRSPLGPQHF. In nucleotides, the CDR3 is TGTGCCAGCAGCCGAAGCCCCCTTGGGCCCCAGCATTTT.

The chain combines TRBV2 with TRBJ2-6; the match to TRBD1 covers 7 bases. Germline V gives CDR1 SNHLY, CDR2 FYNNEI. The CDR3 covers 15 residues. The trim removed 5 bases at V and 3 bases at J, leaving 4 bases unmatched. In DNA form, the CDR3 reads TGTGCCAGCAGTCGACAGGGTTATGGGGCCAACGTCCTGACTTTC. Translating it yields CASSRQGYGANVLTF.

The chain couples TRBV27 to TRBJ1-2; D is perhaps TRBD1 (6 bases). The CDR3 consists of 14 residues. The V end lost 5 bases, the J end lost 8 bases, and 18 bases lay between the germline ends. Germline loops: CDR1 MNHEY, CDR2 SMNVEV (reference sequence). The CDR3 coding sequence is TGTGCCAGCAGTCCGAACTCACAGGGAGGCGGCTACACCTTC. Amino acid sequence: CASSPNSQGGGYTF.

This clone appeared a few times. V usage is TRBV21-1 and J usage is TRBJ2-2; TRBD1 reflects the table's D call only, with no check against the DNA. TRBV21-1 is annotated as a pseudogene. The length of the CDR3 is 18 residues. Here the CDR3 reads CASSKGGGRDRATGELFF. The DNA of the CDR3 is TGTGCCAGCAGCAAAGGAGGGGGTCGGGACAGGGCCACCGGGGAGCTGTTTTTT.

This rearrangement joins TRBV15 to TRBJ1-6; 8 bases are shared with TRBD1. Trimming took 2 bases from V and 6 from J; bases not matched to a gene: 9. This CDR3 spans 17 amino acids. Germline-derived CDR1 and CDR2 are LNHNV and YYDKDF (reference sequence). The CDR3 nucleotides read TGTGCCACCAGCAGAAGACCCGGGACAGGCATTAATTCACCCCTCCACTTT. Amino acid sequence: CATSRRPGTGINSPLHF.

For the CDR3, the DNA is TGCGCCAGCAGCTTGCTAGCGGGGGAACAAGAGACCCAGTACTTC. Translation: CASSLLAGEQETQYF. J is TRBJ2-5 and V is TRBV5-1, with 10 bases fitting TRBD2. The CDR3 spans 15 residues. CDR1 SGHRS and CDR2 YFSETQ come from the germline V gene. Trimming at V came to 1 base and at J to 2 bases, leaving 2 bases not matched to a gene.

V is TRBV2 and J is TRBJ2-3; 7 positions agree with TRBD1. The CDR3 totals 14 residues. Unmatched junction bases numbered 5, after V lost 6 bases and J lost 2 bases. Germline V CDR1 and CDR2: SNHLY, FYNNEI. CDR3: CASRRQGPTDTQYF. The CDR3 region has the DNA TGTGCCAGCAGGCGACAGGGTCCCACAGATACGCAGTATTTT.